These 19 T cell receptor beta chains were sequenced from one sample in a study of CD8 T cells in ankylosing spondylitis. TCRdb reprocessed the 5' RACE reads via MiXCR and lists one record per CDR3 protein. The table has some 150,000 distinct CDR3 sequences, under 45% seen once. The specimen was synovial fluid, either unsorted or a sorted T cell fraction (not recorded which). All receptors come from a male donor with ankylosing spondylitis.

The rearrangement uses TRBV29-1 and TRBJ2-2, with no clear D. CDR1 is SQVTM, CDR2 ANQGSEA, per germline. This CDR3 has 13 residues. V was trimmed by 1 base and J by 4 bases, leaving 7 bases between them. The CDR3 coding sequence is TGCAGCGTTGAAGGTTTCTCCACCGGGGAGCTGTTTTTT. Its protein product is CSVEGFSTGELFF.

The chain has TRBV28 and TRBJ1-4, with D tentatively TRBD1 (6 bases). Trimming stripped 10 bases from V and 2 bases from J, with 26 bases between. In germline, CDR1 is MDHEN, CDR2 SYDVKM. CDR3 length equals 18 residues. For the CDR3, the DNA is TGTGCCACCCCAAGCCGGGACACCCTTTCGGGGACTAATGAAAAACTGTTTTTT. Translation gives CATPSRDTLSGTNEKLFF.

This chain connects TRBV11-2 to TRBJ1-5, with D maybe TRBD1 (6 bases). The germline V gene encodes CDR1 SGHAT and CDR2 FQNNGV. With 5 bases removed from V and 9 bases from J, the gap between germline ends came to 14 bases. The CDR3 contains 13 residues. The CDR3 reads CASSPKGGVPQHF. The DNA for the CDR3 is TGTGCCAGCAGCCCTAAAGGGGGAGTGCCCCAGCATTTT.

The chain is built from TRBV6-5 and TRBJ2-2, with D possibly being TRBD2 (6 bases). CDR1 is MNHEY and CDR2 is SVGAGI in the germline V gene. The CDR3 totals 15 residues. With 4 bases removed from V and 5 bases from J, the gap between germline ends came to 14 bases. This CDR3 reads CASSSLPSDTGELFF. The CDR3 DNA reads as TGTGCCAGCAGTTCCTTGCCTAGCGATACCGGGGAGCTGTTTTTT.

The chain employs TRBV7-8 and TRBJ2-3; 9 bases are a match to TRBD1. J was trimmed by 2 bases and V by 5 bases; bases with no gene match: 5. The CDR3 is 15 residues long. Germline values: CDR1 SGHVS, CDR2 FQNEAQ. The CDR3 nucleotides are TGTGCCAGCAGCGACTGGACAGGGGCCACAGATACGCAGTATTTT. Amino acids: CASSDWTGATDTQYF.

The chain employs TRBV18 and TRBJ2-5; D is undetermined. The CDR3 consists of 12 residues. V lost 0 bases to trimming and J lost 7 bases, with 6 bases between them. CDR1 and CDR2 from the germline V gene are KGHSH and LQKENI. The CDR3 protein is CASSPPAGTQYF. The CDR3 nucleotides are TGTGCCAGCTCACCACCGGCCGGGACCCAGTACTTC.

This clonotype turned up a few times. The chain uses TRBV12-5 and TRBJ1-5; no clear D gene. This CDR3 contains 12 residues. The V gene's germline CDR1 is LGHNT and CDR2 FRNRAP. V dropped 2 bases and J dropped 9 bases, with 8 bases sitting between them. DNA of the CDR3: TGTGCTAGTGGTTTGTCGTCGTGGCCCCAGCATTTT. Its translation: CASGLSSWPQHF.

The chain joins TRBV11-2 to TRBJ1-2; the D gene is possibly TRBD1 (5 bases). Germline CDR1 SGHAT, CDR2 FQNNGV. This CDR3 comprises 13 residues. Trimming removed 10 bases at V and 2 bases at J, with 14 bases between. CDR3 amino acids: CATVPRGNYGYTF. The CDR3 nucleotides read TGTGCCACCGTCCCGAGGGGCAACTATGGCTACACCTTC.

This chain links TRBV5-5 with TRBJ2-1, with a tentative D call TRBD1 (5 bases). The ends were cut back, 5 bases at V and 6 bases at J, with 21 bases in the middle. Germline CDR1 SGHKS, CDR2 YYEKEE (reference sequence). The CDR3 is 16 residues long. DNA for the CDR3: TGTGCCAGCAGACAACGGACATTCCGACGCCCCAATGAGCAGTTCTTC. The encoded protein is CASRQRTFRRPNEQFF. Drawing the rest from reference TRBV5-5 and TRBJ2-1, the complete variable domain is DAGVTQSPTHLIKTRGQQVTLRCSPISGHKSVSWYQQVLGQGPQFIFQYYEKEERGRGNFPDRFSARQFPNYSSELNVNALLLGDSALYLCASRQRTFRRPNEQFFGPGTRLTVL.

J is TRBJ2-1 and V is TRBV4-1; 10 bases agree with TRBD1. The germline V gene has CDR1 MGHRA and CDR2 YSYEKL. V lost 4 bases, J lost 4 bases, and 13 bases stayed unmatched. This CDR3 contains 18 residues. CDR3 in DNA: TGCGCCAGCAGCCGAGGACAGGGGGTCGCGGTGAGGTACAATGAGCAGTTCTTC. It translates to CASSRGQGVAVRYNEQFF.

V and J are TRBV28 and TRBJ1-5; tentative D call: TRBD1 (5 bases). The germline gives CDR1 MDHEN, CDR2 SYDVKM. V lost 3 bases and J 7 bases, leaving 16 bases between the germline ends. This CDR3 is built from 15 residues. This CDR3 is CASSFFWGTWQPQHF. As DNA, the CDR3 is TGTGCCAGCAGTTTCTTCTGGGGGACTTGGCAGCCCCAGCATTTT.

The chain couples TRBV14 to TRBJ2-1; D gene ambiguous. Germline V gives CDR1 SGHDN, CDR2 FVKESK. Trimming pared 2 bases from V and 2 bases from J, leaving 13 bases between. The CDR3 spans 16 residues. The CDR3 DNA is TGTGCCAGCAGCCAAAGACTCCCGGCCCCCTACAATGAGCAGTTCTTC. The encoded protein is CASSQRLPAPYNEQFF.

The chain recombines TRBV9 with TRBJ2-7; weak D call: TRBD2 (6 bases). V was cut by 1 base and J by 2 bases, with 13 bases left in between. The CDR3 extends over 15 amino acids. Looked up from germline, CDR1 is SGDLS and CDR2 is YYNGEE. DNA of the CDR3: TGTGCCAGCAGCGTATCTAGCGCGAGCCCCTACGAGCAGTACTTC. It codes for CASSVSSASPYEQYF.

This clonotype has more than one count but fewer than ten. This sequence joins TRBV4-3 and TRBJ2-2; D might be TRBD2 (6 bases). Germline V gene lookup returns CDR1 LGHNA and CDR2 YSLEER. The ends were cut back, 0 bases at V and 7 bases at J, with 15 bases in the middle. The CDR3 loop spans 16 amino acids. In DNA, the CDR3 is TGCGCCAGCAGCCAAGATAGGGCGGGGTGGGACGGGGAGCTGTTTTTT. As protein: CASSQDRAGWDGELFF.

This chain links TRBV4-1 with TRBJ1-2; 8 positions agree with TRBD1. With 3 bases clipped from V and 7 bases from J, the junction kept 10 bases outside the gene matches. Germline loops: CDR1 MGHRA, CDR2 YSYEKL. The CDR3 totals 15 residues. The CDR3, as DNA: TGCGCCAGCAGCCAGATAGCCAGGGGGCTCAGTGGCTACACCTTC. This encodes CASSQIARGLSGYTF.

J is TRBJ1-5 and V is TRBV6-1; no clear D gene. There are 16 residues in the CDR3. Per the germline V gene, CDR1 is MNHNS and CDR2 is SASEGT. Trimming left V 1 base short and J 3 bases short, with 13 bases between. This chain's CDR3 is CASSEVWVQLNQPQHF. The CDR3 nucleotides read TGTGCCAGCAGTGAAGTATGGGTCCAACTCAATCAGCCCCAGCATTTT.

This clonotype has more than one count but fewer than ten. The V and J genes are TRBV10-3 and TRBJ2-1; D could derive from TRBD1 or TRBD2 (5 bases each). Germline V gene sequence: CDR1 ENHRY, CDR2 SYGVKD. Between the trimmed V and J ends, which lost 3 bases and 4 bases, there was a span of 13 bases. The CDR3 sequence is 15 residues long. DNA for the CDR3: TGTGCCATCAGTGACACGGGGACCCCGTACAATGAGCAGTTCTTC. Protein product: CAISDTGTPYNEQFF.

This clonotype was counted at least ten times. The chain uses TRBV24-1 and TRBJ1-5; D uncertain. The CDR3 runs 13 residues. Looked up from germline, CDR1 is KGHDR and CDR2 is SFDVKD. V lost 1 base and J lost 11, with 11 bases in between. DNA of the CDR3: TGTGCCACCAGTGATTTCGAGGTGGGGACCCAGCATTTT. This translates into CATSDFEVGTQHF.

This rearrangement joins TRBV12-3 or TRBV12-4 to TRBJ2-1; D gene uncertain. CDR3 length equals 14 residues. The V end lost 6 bases, the J end lost 0 bases, and 9 bases lay between the germline ends. CDR3 bases: TGTGCCAGCAGATTCTGGGGCTCCTACAATGAGCAGTTCTTC. This sequence encodes CASRFWGSYNEQFF.